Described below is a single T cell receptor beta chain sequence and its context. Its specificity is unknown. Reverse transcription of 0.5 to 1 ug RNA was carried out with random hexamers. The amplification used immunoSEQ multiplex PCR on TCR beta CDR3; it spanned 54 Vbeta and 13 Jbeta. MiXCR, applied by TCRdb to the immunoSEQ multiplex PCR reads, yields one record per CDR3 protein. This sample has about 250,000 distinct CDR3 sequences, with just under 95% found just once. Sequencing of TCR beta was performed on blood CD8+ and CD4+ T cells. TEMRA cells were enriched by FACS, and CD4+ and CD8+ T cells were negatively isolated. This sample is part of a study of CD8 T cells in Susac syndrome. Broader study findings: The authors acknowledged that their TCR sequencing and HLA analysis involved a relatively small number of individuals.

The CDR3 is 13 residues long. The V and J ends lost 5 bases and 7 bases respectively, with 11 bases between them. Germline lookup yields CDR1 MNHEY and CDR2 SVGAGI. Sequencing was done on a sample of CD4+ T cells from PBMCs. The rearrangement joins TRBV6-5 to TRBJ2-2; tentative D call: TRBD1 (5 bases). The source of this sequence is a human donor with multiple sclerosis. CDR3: CASSPGWGGELFF. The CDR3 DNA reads TGTGCCAGCAGTCCAGGGTGGGGCGGGGAGCTGTTTTTT.